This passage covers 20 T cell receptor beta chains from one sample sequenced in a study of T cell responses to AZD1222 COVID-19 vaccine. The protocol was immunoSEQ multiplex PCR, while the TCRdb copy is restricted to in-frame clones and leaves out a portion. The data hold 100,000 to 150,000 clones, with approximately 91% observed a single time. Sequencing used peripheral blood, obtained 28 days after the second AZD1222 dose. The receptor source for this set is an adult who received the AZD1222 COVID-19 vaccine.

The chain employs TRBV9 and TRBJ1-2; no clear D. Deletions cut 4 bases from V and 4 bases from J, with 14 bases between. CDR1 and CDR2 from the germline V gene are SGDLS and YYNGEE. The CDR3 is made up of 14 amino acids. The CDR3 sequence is CASSSGGFGYGYTF. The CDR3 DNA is TGTGCCAGCAGCTCCGGAGGGTTCGGCTATGGCTACACCTTC. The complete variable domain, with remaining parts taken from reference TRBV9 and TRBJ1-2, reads DSGVTQTPKHLITATGQRVTLRCSPRSGDLSVYWYQQSLDQGLQFLIQYYNGEERAKGNILERFSAQQFPDLHSELNLSSLELGDSALYFCASSSGGFGYGYTFGSGTRLTVV.

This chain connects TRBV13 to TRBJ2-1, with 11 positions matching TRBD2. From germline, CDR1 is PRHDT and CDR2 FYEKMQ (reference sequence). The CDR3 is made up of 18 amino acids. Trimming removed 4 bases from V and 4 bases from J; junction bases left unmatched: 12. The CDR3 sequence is CASSSWAPTSGSYNEQFF. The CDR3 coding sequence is TGTGCCAGCAGCTCATGGGCCCCTACTAGCGGGAGTTACAATGAGCAGTTCTTC. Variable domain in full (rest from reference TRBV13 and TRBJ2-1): AAGVIQSPRHLIKEKRETATLKCYPIPRHDTVYWYQQGPGQDPQFLISFYEKMQSDKGSIPDRFSAQQFSDYHSELNMSSLELGDSALYFCASSSWAPTSGSYNEQFFGPGTRLTVL.

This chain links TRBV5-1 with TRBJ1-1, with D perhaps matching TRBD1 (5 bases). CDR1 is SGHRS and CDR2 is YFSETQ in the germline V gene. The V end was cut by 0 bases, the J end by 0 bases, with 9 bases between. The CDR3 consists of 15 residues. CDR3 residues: CASSLAPGMNTEAFF. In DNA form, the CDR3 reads TGCGCCAGCAGCTTGGCCCCAGGGATGAACACTGAAGCTTTCTTT.

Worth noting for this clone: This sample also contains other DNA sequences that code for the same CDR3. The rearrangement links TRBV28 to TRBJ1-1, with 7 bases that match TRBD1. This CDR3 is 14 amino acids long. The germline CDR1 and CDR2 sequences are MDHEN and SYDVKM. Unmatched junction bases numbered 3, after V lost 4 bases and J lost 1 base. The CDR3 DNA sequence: TGTGCCAGCAGTTCCAGGGGGAGGAACACTGAAGCTTTCTTT. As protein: CASSSRGRNTEAFF.

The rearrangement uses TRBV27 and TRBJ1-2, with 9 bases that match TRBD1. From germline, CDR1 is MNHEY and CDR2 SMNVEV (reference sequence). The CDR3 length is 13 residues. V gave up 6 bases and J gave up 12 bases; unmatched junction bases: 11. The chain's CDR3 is CASRLILQGADTF. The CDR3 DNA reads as TGTGCCAGCAGGCTTATACTACAGGGGGCCGACACCTTC.

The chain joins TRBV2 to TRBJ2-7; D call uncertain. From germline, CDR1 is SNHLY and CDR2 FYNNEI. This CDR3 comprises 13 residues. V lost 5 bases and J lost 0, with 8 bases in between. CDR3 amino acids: CASSRTGSYEQYF. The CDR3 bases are TGTGCCAGCAGTCGGACGGGCTCCTACGAGCAGTACTTC.

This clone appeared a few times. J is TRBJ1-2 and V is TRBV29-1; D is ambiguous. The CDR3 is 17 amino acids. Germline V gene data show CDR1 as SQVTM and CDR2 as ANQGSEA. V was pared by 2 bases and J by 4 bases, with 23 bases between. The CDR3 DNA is TGCAGCGTTGAATCCCGGAACCCCAGCGGCGTCCTCTATGGCTACACCTTC. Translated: CSVESRNPSGVLYGYTF.

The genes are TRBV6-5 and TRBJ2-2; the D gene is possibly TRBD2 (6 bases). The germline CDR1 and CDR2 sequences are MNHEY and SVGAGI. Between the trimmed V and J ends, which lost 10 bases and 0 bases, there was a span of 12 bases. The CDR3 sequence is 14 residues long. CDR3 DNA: TGTGCCACTTCGACGGGGGCGAACACCGGGGAGCTGTTTTTT. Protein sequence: CATSTGANTGELFF.

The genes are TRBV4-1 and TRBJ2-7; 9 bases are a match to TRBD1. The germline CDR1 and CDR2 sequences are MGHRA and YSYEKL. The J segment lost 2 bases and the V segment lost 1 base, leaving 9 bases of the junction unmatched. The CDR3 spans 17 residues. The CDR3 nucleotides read TGCGCCAGCAGCCAAGCACTGACAGGGGGTTTTCCCTACGAGCAGTACTTC. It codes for CASSQALTGGFPYEQYF.

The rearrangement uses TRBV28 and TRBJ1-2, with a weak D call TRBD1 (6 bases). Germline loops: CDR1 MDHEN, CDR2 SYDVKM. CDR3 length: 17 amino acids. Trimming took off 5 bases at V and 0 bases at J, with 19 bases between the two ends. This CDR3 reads CASSPPGHQIPNYGYTF. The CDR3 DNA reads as TGTGCCAGCAGTCCACCGGGACACCAAATCCCTAACTATGGCTACACCTTC.

CDR3 sequence: CASSGQEAETQYF. DNA of the CDR3: TGTGCCAGCTCTGGTCAGGAGGCTGAGACCCAGTACTTC. The rearrangement joins TRBV6-5 to TRBJ2-5; weak D call: TRBD2 (5 bases). This CDR3 region has 13 residues. The V end was cut by 8 bases, the J end by 5 bases, with 15 bases between. Germline CDR1 MNHEY, CDR2 SVGAGI.

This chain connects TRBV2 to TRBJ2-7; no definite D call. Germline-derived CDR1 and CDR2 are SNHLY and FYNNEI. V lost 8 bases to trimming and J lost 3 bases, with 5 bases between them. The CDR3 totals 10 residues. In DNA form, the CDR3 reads TGTGCCAGCGGGGACTACGAGCAGTACTTC. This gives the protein CASGDYEQYF.

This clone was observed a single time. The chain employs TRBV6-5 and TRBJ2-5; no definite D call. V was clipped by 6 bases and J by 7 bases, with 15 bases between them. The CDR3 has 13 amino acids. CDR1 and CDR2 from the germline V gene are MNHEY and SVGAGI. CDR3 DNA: TGTGCCAGCAGCCTGGGCCGGGTAGGGACCCAGTACTTC. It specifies CASSLGRVGTQYF.

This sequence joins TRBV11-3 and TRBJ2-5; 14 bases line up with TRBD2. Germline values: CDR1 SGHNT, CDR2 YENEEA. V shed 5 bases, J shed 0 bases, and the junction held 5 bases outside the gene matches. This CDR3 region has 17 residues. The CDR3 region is CASSPGTSGSHQETQYF. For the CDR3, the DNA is TGTGCCAGCAGCCCCGGGACTAGCGGGAGTCACCAAGAGACCCAGTACTTC.

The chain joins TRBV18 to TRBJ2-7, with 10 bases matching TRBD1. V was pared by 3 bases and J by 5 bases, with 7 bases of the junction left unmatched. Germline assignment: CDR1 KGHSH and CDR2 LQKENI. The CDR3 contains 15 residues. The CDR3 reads CASSPWTGGRDEQYF. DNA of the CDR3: TGTGCCAGCTCACCGTGGACAGGGGGGAGGGACGAGCAGTACTTC.

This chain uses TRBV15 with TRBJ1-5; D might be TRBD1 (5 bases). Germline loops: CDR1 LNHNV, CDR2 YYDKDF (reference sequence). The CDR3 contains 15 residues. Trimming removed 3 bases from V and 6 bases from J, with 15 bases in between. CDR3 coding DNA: TGTGCCACCAGCAGGGGTGGCTTAACAGGTCAGCCCCAGCATTTT. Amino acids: CATSRGGLTGQPQHF.

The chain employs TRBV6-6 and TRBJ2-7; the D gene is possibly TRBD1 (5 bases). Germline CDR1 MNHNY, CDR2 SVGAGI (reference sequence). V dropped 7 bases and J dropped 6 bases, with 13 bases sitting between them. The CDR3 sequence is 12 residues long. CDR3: CASTWGRAEQYF. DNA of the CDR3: TGTGCCAGCACCTGGGGCAGGGCCGAGCAGTACTTC.

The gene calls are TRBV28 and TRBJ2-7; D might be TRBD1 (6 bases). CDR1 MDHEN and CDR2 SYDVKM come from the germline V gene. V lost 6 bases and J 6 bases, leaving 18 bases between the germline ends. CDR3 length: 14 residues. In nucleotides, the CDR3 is TGTGCCAGCAGCCCAGGGGATAGGGAAGGCGAGCAGTACTTC. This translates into CASSPGDREGEQYF.

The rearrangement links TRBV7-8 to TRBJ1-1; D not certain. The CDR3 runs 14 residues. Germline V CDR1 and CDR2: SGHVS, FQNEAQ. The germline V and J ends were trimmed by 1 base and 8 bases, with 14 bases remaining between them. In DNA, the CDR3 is TGTGCCAGCAGCTTAGTTGTGACGGGTAACGAAGCTTTCTTT. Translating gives CASSLVVTGNEAFF.

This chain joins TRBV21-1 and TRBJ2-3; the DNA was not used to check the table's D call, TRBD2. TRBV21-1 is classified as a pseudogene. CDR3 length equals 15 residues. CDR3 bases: TGTGCCAGCAGCAAGGGGGGAGGAGGCACAGATACGCAGTATTTT. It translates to CASSKGGGGTDTQYF.